The clone carrying this TCR beta chain was observed a few times. The target antigen is unknown. This sample was included in a study of response to subunit inactivated influenza vaccine. Study-level results: Researchers suggested that each seasonal influenza vaccination recruits few new T cells.

TCRdb reprocessed the RT-PCR reads with MiXCR, giving one entry per CDR3 protein. There are 500,000 to 550,000 distinct CDR3 sequences in the sample; approximately 7.7% occur only once, and over 10% lies in the top ten. The V gene lost 5 bases and the J gene lost 7 bases, with 21 bases spanning the gap. The CDR3 runs 16 residues. CDR1 and CDR2 (germline): SGHTA, FQGNSA. The TCR was taken from a man aged 50 to 69 who received an inactivated influenza vaccine. The chain couples TRBV7-2 to TRBJ2-1, with D uncertain. This specimen consisted of PBMCs from blood, obtained less than 30 months after vaccination. This CDR3 is CASSPPGPLDGNEQFF. The CDR3 bases are TGTGCCAGCAGCCCCCCAGGCCCGCTTGACGGAAATGAGCAGTTCTTC.